A selection of T cell receptor beta chains follows, all from one sample in a study of cytomegalovirus exposure and HLA in healthy donors. Generated by immunoSEQ multiplex PCR, the TCRdb table keeps only in-frame clones and is missing some. The sample lists around 160,000 clones, 70% to 90% occurring once. The sequencing sample was made of PBMCs. These receptor sequences come from a man between 18 and 29 years old in good health and CMV-seropositive. Each CDR3 is given with its conserved first and last residue. The D gene is left open where the match is weak. For some rows the clone size is stated as once, few or many, or as a class when expanded; others skip it.

V gene	D gene	clone size	J gene	CDR3 DNA	CDR3 protein
TRBV7-2	NA	once	TRBJ1-4	TGTGCCAGCAGCTATAAACAGGGTTGGGAAAAACTGTTTTTT	CASSYKQGWEKLFF
TRBV6-1	NA	few	TRBJ1-5	TGTGCCAGCAGTGAAGTTGGAGGGAATGTAGTCAGCCCCCAGCATTTT	CASSEVGGNVVSPQHF
TRBV5-1	NA	NA	TRBJ2-6	TGCGCCAGCAGTGATACTAGCACTGGGGCCAACGTCCTGACTTTC	CASSDTSTGANVLTF
TRBV29-1	NA	few	TRBJ2-6	TGCAGCGTTCTAGCCAACTCTGGGGCCAACGTCCTGACTTTC	CSVLANSGANVLTF
TRBV9	TRBD1	NA	TRBJ2-5	TGTGCCAGCAGCACCCGGGACAGGGGGCGAAGAGAAGAGACCCAGTACTTC	CASSTRDRGRREETQYF
TRBV11-3	NA	NA	TRBJ1-1	TGTGCCAGCAGCCGGGGGGGACTGGGAGAGGAAGACACTGAAGCTTTCTTT	CASSRGGLGEEDTEAFF
TRBV6-6	TRBD2	NA	TRBJ2-1	TGTGCCAGCAGTTCCTCCCCGGGACTAGCGGGGAGTGAGCAGTTCTTC	CASSSSPGLAGSEQFF
TRBV7-8	TRBD1	NA	TRBJ2-3	TGTGCCAGCAGCGGCGGGACAGGGTTCACAGATACGCAGTATTTT	CASSGGTGFTDTQYF
TRBV6-4	TRBD2	NA	TRBJ2-5	TGTGCCAGCACCTTGGGACCGCGGGGGGGGGAGACCCAGTACTTC	CASTLGPRGGETQYF
TRBV19	TRBD1	NA	TRBJ2-1	TGTGCCAGTAGTACCACAGGGGGCAATGAGCAGTTCTTC	CASSTTGGNEQFF
TRBV18	NA	NA	TRBJ2-7	TGTGCCAGCTCACCACAACAGGGTTCCTCCTACGAGCAGTACTTC	CASSPQQGSSYEQYF
TRBV9	NA	NA	TRBJ1-2	TGTGCCAGCAGCGGAAGCTCGTATGGCTACACCTTC	CASSGSSYGYTF
TRBV5-6	TRBD1	NA	TRBJ2-7	TGTGCCAGCAGCTATGGGACAGGGGGCTACGAGCAGTACTTC	CASSYGTGGYEQYF
TRBV6-6	TRBD2	NA	TRBJ2-7	TGTGCCACCACAGCGGGTAGCGGGGGCACCTACGAGCAGTACTTC	CATTAGSGGTYEQYF
TRBV5-6	NA	NA	TRBJ2-6	TGTGCCAGCAGCCTTGACAGGCCCTTTCGCTCTGGGGCCAACGTCCTGACTTTC	CASSLDRPFRSGANVLTF
TRBV5-1	NA	NA	TRBJ2-5	TGCGCCAGCAGCCCGCGGGACAGTTTTGAGGAGACCCAGTACTTC	CASSPRDSFEETQYF
TRBV19	NA	NA	TRBJ2-5	TGTGCCAGTAGTATATCCGCAGGGGCACCAGAGACCCAGTACTTC	CASSISAGAPETQYF
TRBV19	NA	once	TRBJ1-5	TGTGCCAGTAATGGTGCCAGGGTCGTCGATAGCAATCAGCCCCAGCATTTT	CASNGARVVDSNQPQHF
TRBV21-1	NA	NA	TRBJ2-7	TGTGCCAGCAGCAAAGAACGGGGGGGAAGGTTCTTCTACGAGCAGTACTTC	CASSKERGGRFFYEQYF
TRBV12-5	NA	NA	TRBJ1-6	TGTGCTAGTGGTTTGGCCTCACACCGGGACACGACTAATTCACCCCTCCACTTT	CASGLASHRDTTNSPLHF
TRBV7-8	TRBD1	NA	TRBJ2-7	TGTGCCAGCAGCTACTCCGGGACAGGTTTGTCCTACGAGCAGTACTTC	CASSYSGTGLSYEQYF
TRBV6-5	NA	NA	TRBJ2-7	TGTGCCAGCAGGGGGGCGGGCCTCCCCCTTAAGCAGTACTTC	CASRGAGLPLKQYF
TRBV4-3	NA	few	TRBJ2-7	TGCGCCAGCAGCCAAGGACTGGTATACGAGCAGTACTTC	CASSQGLVYEQYF
TRBV6-5	NA	once	TRBJ2-1	TGTGCCAGCAGTTACTGGGGCCCGAATGAGCAGTTCTTC	CASSYWGPNEQFF